The 23 T cell receptor beta chains presented below share a single source sample, sequenced in a study of T-cell reconstitution after alpha-beta-depleted transplantation in children. Study-wide findings and caveats: One year after transplant, T-cell counts and diversity came mostly from newly produced T cells.

These TCRs' antigens remain unknown. Unique molecular identifiers were incorporated during preparation of the TCRbeta library. One entry per CDR3 protein, called by TCRdb with MiXCR from the PCR reads. Among around 270,000 distinct CDR3 sequences listed, around 7.3% were seen once. Sample: peripheral blood, taken 360 days after TCRalphabeta/CD19-depleted stem cell transplant. Receptors originate from a female patient between 2 and 15 years old who had a stem cell transplant for Fanconi anemia, so the T cells may come from the graft donor.

This clonotype has a handful of counts. The chain couples TRBV4-1 to TRBJ2-5; D is uncertain. Looked up from germline, CDR1 is MGHRA and CDR2 is YSYEKL. V was clipped by 1 base and J by 3 bases, with 12 bases between them. This CDR3 region has 15 residues. In DNA form, the CDR3 reads TGCGCCAGCAGCCAAGGGGAAGGGCCAGAAGAGACCCAGTACTTC. It codes for CASSQGEGPEETQYF.

The table lists this clonotype with a few counts. The chain recombines TRBV2 with TRBJ2-3; D may correspond to TRBD1 or TRBD2 (5 bases each). CDR3 length: 15 residues. V shed 7 bases and J shed 1 base, with 15 bases lying between them. Per the germline V gene, CDR1 is SNHLY and CDR2 is FYNNEI. CDR3 nucleotide sequence: TGTGCCAGCATTAAGGGACCAGTCGGCACAGATACGCAGTATTTT. Translated, it gives CASIKGPVGTDTQYF.

In this sample, this clonotype turned up a few times. The chain links TRBV28 to TRBJ1-5; no clear D. Trimming shortened V by 2 bases and J by 0 bases, and 14 bases separated the two germline ends. CDR1 and CDR2 from the germline V gene are MDHEN and SYDVKM. This CDR3 has 17 residues. CDR3 DNA sequence: TGTGCCAGCAGTTTAGCAACCGCCGGGTATAGCAATCAGCCCCAGCATTTT. Translating it yields CASSLATAGYSNQPQHF.

In this sample, this clonotype turned up many times. The rearrangement joins TRBV15 to TRBJ2-3, with D unclear. This CDR3 has 13 residues. Trimming removed 4 bases at V and 1 base at J, with 6 bases between. Germline V gives CDR1 LNHNV, CDR2 YYDKDF (reference sequence). CDR3 sequence reads: CATSKGGTDTQYF. The CDR3 nucleotides are TGTGCCACCAGCAAAGGAGGCACAGATACGCAGTATTTT.

This clonotype was seen at least ten times. This chain links TRBV25-1 with TRBJ2-3, with D possibly TRBD1 on 5 matching bases. The germline V gene has CDR1 MGHDK and CDR2 SYGVNS. Trimming removed 3 bases at V and 4 bases at J, with 8 bases between. The CDR3 extends over 13 amino acids. CDR3 DNA sequence: TGTGCCAGCAGTGATTCCAGGGCAGATACGCAGTATTTT. This translates into CASSDSRADTQYF.

The sample holds many counts of this clonotype. The chain recombines TRBV28 with TRBJ2-7; TRBD2 aligns across 9 bases. This CDR3 comprises 16 residues. CDR1 and CDR2 (germline): MDHEN, SYDVKM. J gave up 0 bases and V 6 bases, and 9 bases lay outside the gene matches. The CDR3 nucleotides read TGTGCCAGCAGAGCGGGAGGCTTCCTGACCTCCTACGAGCAGTACTTC. Its translation is CASRAGGFLTSYEQYF.

This clonotype has at least ten counts. The V gene is TRBV7-6, the J gene TRBJ2-3; D not certain. CDR1 is SGHVS and CDR2 is FNYEAQ in the germline V gene. The CDR3 has 16 residues. Trimming removed 3 bases at V and 1 base at J, with 14 bases between. In nucleotides, the CDR3 is TGTGCCAGCAGCTTTGGATGGAACACTGGCACAGATACGCAGTATTTT. It encodes CASSFGWNTGTDTQYF.

This clonotype was seen at least ten times. The rearrangement joins TRBV28 to TRBJ2-3; 9 bases are shared with TRBD2. The length of the CDR3 is 17 residues. The germline gives CDR1 MDHEN, CDR2 SYDVKM. V gave up 8 bases and J gave up 4 bases; unmatched junction bases: 16. CDR3 DNA: TGTGCCAGCCGAATACGACGTAGCGGGAGCCTCTCAGATACGCAGTATTTT. It specifies CASRIRRSGSLSDTQYF.

There are many counts of this clonotype. V and J are TRBV10-3 and TRBJ2-1, with 12 bases that match TRBD2. Germline V gives CDR1 ENHRY, CDR2 SYGVKD. V shed 4 bases and J 2 bases; nucleotides not matched to a gene: 6. The CDR3 totals 17 residues. CDR3 loop: CAISVLAGGAAYNEQFF. The CDR3 coding sequence is TGTGCCATCAGTGTTCTAGCGGGGGGGGCCGCCTACAATGAGCAGTTCTTC.

This clonotype appeared many times. The chain carries TRBV18 and TRBJ2-7; TRBD1 is a possible D gene (6 bases). The V and J ends lost 5 bases and 2 bases respectively, with 13 bases between them. The CDR3 loop spans 14 amino acids. Germline CDR1 reads KGHSH; CDR2 reads LQKENI. The CDR3 here is CASSTSRQAYEQYF. The CDR3 DNA sequence: TGTGCCAGCTCAACCTCAAGACAGGCCTACGAGCAGTACTTC.

This clonotype was seen a few times. This CDR3 is CASSPRTSGGAVDEQFF. CDR3 in DNA: TGTGCCAGCAGCCCCCGGACTAGCGGGGGGGCCGTCGATGAGCAGTTCTTC. This rearrangement joins TRBV7-6 to TRBJ2-1; 15 bases map to TRBD2. Germline V CDR1 and CDR2: SGHVS, FNYEAQ. CDR3 length: 17 amino acids. Unmatched junction bases numbered 10, after V lost 5 bases and J lost 8 bases.

This clonotype was found many times. The rearrangement joins TRBV9 to TRBJ2-3; 9 positions agree with TRBD2. Unmatched junction bases numbered 10, after V lost 0 bases and J lost 2 bases. CDR3 length equals 18 residues. Germline assignment: CDR1 SGDLS and CDR2 YYNGEE. CDR3 DNA: TGTGCCAGCAGCGTAGTGGGGGGAGCGGGGGGACCCACAGATACGCAGTATTTT. Amino acid sequence: CASSVVGGAGGPTDTQYF.

This clonotype was seen many times. The V call is TRBV5-1, the J call TRBJ2-6; 8 bases are a match to TRBD1. In germline, CDR1 is SGHRS, CDR2 YFSETQ. The junction had 7 bases not matched to a gene; V was cut back by 5 bases and J by 0 bases. There are 17 residues in the CDR3. CDR3 nucleotides: TGCGCCAGCAGTCGGACAGGGTCAAACTCTGGGGCCAACGTCCTGACTTTC. Its protein product is CASSRTGSNSGANVLTF.

Remarks on this clonotype: This may arise from a read error, as a much more abundant clone is one base away. Lacking the conserved final phenylalanine or tryptophan, this CDR3 likely reflects a read error. The chain has TRBV29-1 and TRBJ2-5; D gene uncertain. The CDR3 has 10 residues. The ends were cut back, 4 bases at V and 4 bases at J, with 4 bases in the middle. Looked up from germline, CDR1 is SQVTM and CDR2 is ANQGSEA. CDR3: CSVGRETQYS. The DNA of the CDR3 is TGCAGCGTTGGTCGAGAGACCCAGTACTCC.

This clonotype was observed at least ten times. The chain uses TRBV7-2 and TRBJ2-5, with TRBD1 identical over 7 bases. V shed 4 bases and J 5 bases; nucleotides not matched to a gene: 10. Germline-derived CDR1 and CDR2 are SGHTA and FQGNSA. The CDR3 extends over 15 amino acids. CDR3 loop: CASSYGTDIWETQYF. CDR3 in DNA: TGTGCCAGCAGCTACGGGACAGACATTTGGGAGACCCAGTACTTC.

There are many counts of this clonotype. V gene TRBV6-5 combines with J gene TRBJ2-3; D may correspond to TRBD1 or TRBD2 (6 bases each). This CDR3 is 12 amino acids long. V was shortened by 9 bases and J by 6 bases, with 13 bases between the two germline ends. From germline, CDR1 is MNHEY and CDR2 SVGAGI. CDR3 loop: CASRGPGDTQYF. In DNA form, the CDR3 reads TGTGCCAGTCGGGGGCCAGGGGATACGCAGTATTTT.

This clonotype was detected only a few times. The rearrangement links TRBV11-1 to TRBJ2-4; either TRBD1 or TRBD2 may supply D (5 bases each). Per the germline V gene, CDR1 is SGHAT and CDR2 is FQDESV (reference sequence). The V end was cut by 5 bases, the J end by 3 bases, with 17 bases between. The CDR3 totals 16 residues. The CDR3 sequence: CASSNPLMGDKNIQYF. CDR3 coding DNA: TGTGCCAGCAGCAACCCATTGATGGGGGACAAAAACATTCAGTACTTC.

This clonotype was counted between two and nine times. The chain recombines TRBV2 with TRBJ1-1; D may be TRBD1 (6 bases). The CDR3 length is 11 residues. Germline CDR1 is SNHLY and CDR2 is FYNNEI. V lost 3 bases and J 11 bases, leaving 10 bases between the germline ends. The CDR3 sequence is CASSEFTGAFF. The CDR3 DNA sequence: TGTGCCAGCAGTGAGTTCACAGGGGCTTTCTTT.

The table lists this clonotype with many counts. V and J are TRBV9 and TRBJ2-1; TRBD1 aligns across 8 bases. Trimming took 4 bases from V and 12 from J; bases not matched to a gene: 9. The CDR3 length is 13 residues. Germline-derived CDR1 and CDR2 are SGDLS and YYNGEE. This chain's CDR3 is CASSPRTGRGQFF. The DNA of the CDR3 is TGTGCCAGCAGCCCCAGGACAGGGCGAGGGCAGTTCTTC.

This clonotype was counted ten times or more. The gene calls are TRBV12-3 or TRBV12-4 and TRBJ2-3, with 7 bases aligning to TRBD2. J gave up 2 bases and V 1 base, and 6 bases lay outside the gene matches. This CDR3 spans 16 amino acids. CDR3 loop: CASSLDRTSDTDTQYF. CDR3 nucleotide sequence: TGTGCCAGCAGTTTAGATAGGACTAGTGACACAGATACGCAGTATTTT.

This clonotype has at least ten counts. The chain combines TRBV7-9 with TRBJ2-2, with D tentatively TRBD1 or TRBD2 (5 bases each). Trimming cost V 3 bases and J 6 bases, with 8 bases left between them. Germline values: CDR1 SEHNR, CDR2 FQNEAQ (reference sequence). The CDR3 is 13 residues long. CDR3 sequence (DNA): TGTGCCAGCAGCTTCTTGGGGGCCGGGGAGCTGTTTTTT. Its translation: CASSFLGAGELFF.

In this sample, this clonotype turned up many times. V is TRBV4-3 and J is TRBJ2-5; D possibly corresponds to TRBD1 (6 bases). The CDR3 is 14 residues long. V lost 1 base to trimming and J lost 3 bases, with 9 bases between them. Germline V gene lookup returns CDR1 LGHNA and CDR2 YSLEER. The CDR3 spells CASSQVRGKETQYF. The CDR3 bases are TGCGCCAGCAGCCAAGTGAGGGGGAAAGAGACCCAGTACTTC.

The V gene is TRBV6-1, the J gene TRBJ2-2; D gene ambiguous. The CDR3 sequence is 14 residues long. Germline assignment: CDR1 MNHNS and CDR2 SASEGT. The V and J ends lost 6 bases and 6 bases respectively, with 14 bases between them. This CDR3 is CASSPNKIPGELFF. CDR3 in DNA: TGTGCCAGCAGCCCGAACAAAATCCCCGGGGAGCTGTTTTTT.